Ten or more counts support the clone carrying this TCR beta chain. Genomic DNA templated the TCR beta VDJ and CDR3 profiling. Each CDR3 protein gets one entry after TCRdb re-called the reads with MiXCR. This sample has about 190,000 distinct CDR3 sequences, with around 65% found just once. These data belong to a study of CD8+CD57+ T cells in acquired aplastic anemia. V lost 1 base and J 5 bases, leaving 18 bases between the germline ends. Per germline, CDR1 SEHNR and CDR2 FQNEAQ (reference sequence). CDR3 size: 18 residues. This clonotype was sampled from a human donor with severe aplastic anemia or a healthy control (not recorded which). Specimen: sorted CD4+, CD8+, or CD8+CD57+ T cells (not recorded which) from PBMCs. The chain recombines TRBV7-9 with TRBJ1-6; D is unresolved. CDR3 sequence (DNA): TGTGCCAGCAGCTTAGGGGGAACTGGACGTGGAGATAATTCACCCCTCCACTTT. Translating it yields CASSLGGTGRGDNSPLHF.